This T cell receptor beta chain was sequenced in a study of patients and donors after allogeneic stem cell transplantation. Trimming removed 3 bases at V and 7 bases at J, with 9 bases between. The CDR3 covers 13 residues. Germline CDR1 reads SGHVS; CDR2 reads FNYEAQ. This clonotype has only a few counts. MiXCR was run by TCRdb on the RT-PCR reads, yielding one entry per CDR3 protein. The sample gives about 88,000 distinct CDR3 sequences, under 50% of which show up once; 60% to 75% is in the top ten. The TCR was taken from a human donor who was either an allogeneic HSCT recipient or a stem cell or donor lymphocyte infusion donor (not recorded which). It is not recorded whose cells these are; they may come from a transplant donor. The source material was blood, either unsorted or a sorted T cell fraction (not recorded which). The chain links TRBV7-6 to TRBJ1-4; D not certain. The CDR3 reads CASSFNIGEKLFF. CDR3 in DNA: TGTGCCAGCAGCTTCAACATAGGTGAAAAACTGTTTTTT.